This T cell receptor (beta chain) was observed in a study of identical twins. Overall study findings and caveats: For out-of-frame alpha sequences shared by twins, low generation probability was in excess.

There are 14 residues in the CDR3. Per germline, CDR1 MDHEN and CDR2 SYDVKM. V was clipped by 6 bases and J by 3 bases, with 12 bases between them. This clonotype has only a few counts. Antigen: not known. With template switching, a universal primer site was added, and the cDNA carried unique molecular identifiers. Each CDR3 protein gets one entry after TCRdb re-called the 5' RACE reads with MiXCR. This repertoire shows some 630,000 distinct CDR3 sequences, just over 7% found once; its top ten account for 1.6%. There were only healthy Caucasians among the donors. These data also featured in a second study, about yellow fever vaccine responses in identical twins. That report notes: A vaccine T cell response that seemed partly convergent and partly personalized was reported in twins.

This clonotype was sampled from a woman younger than 35 in good health. This sequence joins TRBV28 and TRBJ2-1, with a possible D match to TRBD2 (6 bases). Sequenced sample: PBMCs. The CDR3 DNA reads as TGTGCCAGCAGGCCGGAGGGGATCTACAATGAGCAGTTCTTC. Translating it yields CASRPEGIYNEQFF.